This T cell receptor beta chain was sequenced for a study of T cell responses to AZD1222 COVID-19 vaccine. CDR1 and CDR2 (germline): SQVTM, ANQGSEA. The CDR3 totals 14 residues. The V and J ends lost 3 bases and 0 bases, in that order; junction bases with no gene match: 4. The data were produced by immunoSEQ multiplex PCR, yet TCRdb's version contains in-frame clones alone and is incomplete. The sample yields about 150,000 clones, approximately 86% seen once. This chain uses TRBV29-1 with TRBJ1-1; 7 bases match TRBD1. The sequence came from an adult who had recovered from COVID-19. The starting material was peripheral blood, obtained after recovery from COVID-19. The CDR3: CSVEWGQMNTEAFF. In DNA, the CDR3 is TGCAGCGTTGAGTGGGGACAGATGAACACTGAAGCTTTCTTT.